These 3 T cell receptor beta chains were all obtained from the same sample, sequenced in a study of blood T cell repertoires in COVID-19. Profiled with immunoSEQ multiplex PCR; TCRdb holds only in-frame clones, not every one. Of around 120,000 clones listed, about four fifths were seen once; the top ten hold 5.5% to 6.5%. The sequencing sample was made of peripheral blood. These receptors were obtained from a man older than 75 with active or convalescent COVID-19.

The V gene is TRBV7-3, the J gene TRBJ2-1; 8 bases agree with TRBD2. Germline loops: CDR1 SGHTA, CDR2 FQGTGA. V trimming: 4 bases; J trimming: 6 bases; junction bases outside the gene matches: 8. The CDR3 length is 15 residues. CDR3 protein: CASSSPGTRGNEQFF. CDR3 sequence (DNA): TGTGCCAGCAGCTCACCCGGGACTAGAGGCAATGAGCAGTTCTTC.

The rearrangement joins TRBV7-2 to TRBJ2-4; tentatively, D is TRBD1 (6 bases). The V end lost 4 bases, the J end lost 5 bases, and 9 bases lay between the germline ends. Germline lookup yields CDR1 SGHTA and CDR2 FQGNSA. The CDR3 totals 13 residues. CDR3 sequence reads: CASSSGVQNIQYF. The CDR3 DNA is TGTGCCAGCAGCTCAGGGGTACAAAACATTCAGTACTTC.

CDR3 DNA: TGCGCCAGCAGCGACCCAGCGGGGGGCGGCTACGAGCAGTACTTC. Protein sequence: CASSDPAGGGYEQYF. The chain employs TRBV5-1 and TRBJ2-7; 9 positions match TRBD2. Germline trimming cut 4 bases from V and 3 bases from J; bases unmatched to any gene: 8. The CDR3 has 15 amino acids. The V gene's germline CDR1 is SGHRS and CDR2 YFSETQ.